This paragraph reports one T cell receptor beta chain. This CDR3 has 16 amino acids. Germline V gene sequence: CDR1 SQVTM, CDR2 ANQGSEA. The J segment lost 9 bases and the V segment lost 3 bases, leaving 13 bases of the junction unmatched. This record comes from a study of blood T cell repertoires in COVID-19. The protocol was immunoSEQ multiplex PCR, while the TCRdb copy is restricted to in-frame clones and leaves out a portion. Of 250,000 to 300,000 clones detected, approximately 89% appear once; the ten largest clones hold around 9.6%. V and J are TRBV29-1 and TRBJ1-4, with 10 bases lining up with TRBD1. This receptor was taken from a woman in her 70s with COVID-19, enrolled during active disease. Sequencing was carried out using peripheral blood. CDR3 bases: TGCAGCGTTGATCCCGACAGGGGGCTACGTGGGCAAAAACTGTTTTTT. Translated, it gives CSVDPDRGLRGQKLFF.